These 9 T cell receptor beta chains originate from one sample sequenced in a study of shared clonotypes between healthy human individuals. Libraries were prepared by immunoSEQ multiplex PCR; TCRdb keeps only in-frame clonotypes and omits some of them. The table has about 480,000 clones, about three quarters seen once. Sequencing was done on a sample of PBMCs. These receptors were collected from a middle-aged woman in good health. Some clones in this sample may be carry-over from other donors' samples.

The chain recombines TRBV28 with TRBJ1-1; the D gene is possibly TRBD1 (6 bases). The CDR3 is made up of 15 amino acids. V lost 1 base to trimming and J lost 4 bases, with 13 bases between them. The V gene's germline CDR1 is MDHEN and CDR2 SYDVKM. This CDR3 is CASSLLSGGGTEAFF. CDR3 DNA sequence: TGTGCCAGCAGTTTATTGTCGGGGGGCGGCACTGAAGCTTTCTTT.

On this clone itself: Other DNA sequences of this sample code for an identical CDR3. The chain recombines TRBV5-6 with TRBJ1-2, with D perhaps matching TRBD1 (5 bases). This CDR3 is 14 amino acids long. V shed 0 bases and J shed 2 bases, with 8 bases lying between them. Germline CDR1 SGHDT, CDR2 YYEEEE. The CDR3 reads CASSLGQGNYGYTF. In DNA form, the CDR3 reads TGTGCCAGCAGCTTGGGGCAGGGAAACTATGGCTACACCTTC.

V and J are TRBV28 and TRBJ2-1; TRBD2 aligns across 12 bases. The CDR3 totals 14 residues. From germline, CDR1 is MDHEN and CDR2 SYDVKM. V was clipped by 5 bases and J by 7 bases; unmatched bases: 3. CDR3 nucleotide sequence: TGTGCCAGCAGTACTAGCGGGAGGACTAATGAGCAGTTCTTC. This codes for CASSTSGRTNEQFF.

The chain employs TRBV27 and TRBJ2-7; no definite D call. CDR1 and CDR2 (germline): MNHEY, SMNVEV (reference sequence). Between the trimmed V and J ends, which lost 3 bases and 1 base, there was a span of 7 bases. The CDR3 is 13 residues long. CDR3 region: CASSFIRSYEQYF. The CDR3 DNA is TGTGCCAGCAGTTTTATCCGATCCTACGAGCAGTACTTC.

Remarks on this clone: Other nucleotide sequences from this sample produce the same CDR3. This chain links TRBV20-1 with TRBJ1-2, with D unclear. Trimming shortened V by 3 bases and J by 2 bases, and 4 bases separated the two germline ends. CDR3 length: 11 residues. Germline CDR1 reads DFQATT; CDR2 reads SNEGSKA (reference sequence). CDR3 sequence (DNA): TGCAGTGCTAGTCCGAACTATGGCTACACCTTC. Its translation is CSASPNYGYTF.

This chain's CDR3 is CASSGQRGETQYF. The DNA for the CDR3 is TGTGCCAGCAGTGGCCAAAGGGGAGAGACCCAGTACTTC. The rearrangement uses TRBV6-4 and TRBJ2-5, with D perhaps TRBD1 (5 bases). CDR1 MRHNA and CDR2 SNTAGT come from the germline V gene. The CDR3 is 13 residues long. Trimming took 4 bases from V and 4 from J, leaving 10 bases between them.

In this sample, this clone turned up once. V is TRBV29-1 and J is TRBJ1-5, with D perhaps matching TRBD1 (6 bases). V was shortened by 6 bases and J by 5 bases, with 14 bases between the two germline ends. Germline V CDR1 and CDR2: SQVTM, ANQGSEA. The CDR3 is made up of 13 amino acids. The CDR3 loop reads CSVAQGPDQPQHF. The CDR3, as DNA: TGCAGCGTCGCACAGGGTCCTGATCAGCCCCAGCATTTT.

This clone came up once. CDR3 protein: CAWSVRVESLAGEQFF. The CDR3 DNA sequence: TGTGCCTGGAGTGTACGAGTCGAGTCGCTAGCGGGTGAGCAGTTCTTC. This rearrangement joins TRBV30 to TRBJ2-1, with 8 nucleotides matching TRBD2. CDR3 length: 16 residues. Germline lookup yields CDR1 GTSNPN and CDR2 SVGIG (reference sequence). V trimming: 0 bases; J trimming: 9 bases; junction bases outside the gene matches: 13.

V is TRBV9 and J is TRBJ1-2; maybe TRBD1 (6 bases). Trimming took off 4 bases at V and 4 bases at J, with 20 bases between the two ends. CDR1 is SGDLS and CDR2 is YYNGEE in the germline V gene. The CDR3 covers 16 residues. The CDR3 sequence: CASSPRAGAPVYGYTF. The CDR3 DNA is TGTGCCAGCAGCCCCCGGGCAGGGGCGCCGGTCTATGGCTACACCTTC.